The subject of this entry is one TCR beta chain. The authors' processing: Using reference gene primer amplification, nucleated cell counts were estimated. Sequencing used immunoSEQ multiplex PCR; TCRdb keeps in-frame clones, though not all of them. That table is the source of V, J and clone size, and D and trimming were worked out from the DNA. The sample has some 150,000 clones; 80% to 85% are singletons. With 3 bases clipped from V and 2 bases from J, the junction kept 12 bases outside the gene matches. Germline V CDR1 and CDR2: SNHLY, FYNNEI. CDR3 length: 18 residues. The sample is drawn from a study of blood T cell repertoires in COVID-19. Study in general: Both acute and convalescent COVID-19 samples were obtained from the United States, Italy and Spain.

Sequenced material: peripheral blood. This rearrangement joins TRBV2 to TRBJ2-2; 7 bases map to TRBD1. The receptor was isolated from a woman aged 55-75 years with acute or convalescent COVID-19. The CDR3 coding sequence is TGTGCCAGCAGTGACCCCCTGGTCGACAGGGAAAACACCGGGGAGCTGTTTTTT. This encodes CASSDPLVDRENTGELFF.